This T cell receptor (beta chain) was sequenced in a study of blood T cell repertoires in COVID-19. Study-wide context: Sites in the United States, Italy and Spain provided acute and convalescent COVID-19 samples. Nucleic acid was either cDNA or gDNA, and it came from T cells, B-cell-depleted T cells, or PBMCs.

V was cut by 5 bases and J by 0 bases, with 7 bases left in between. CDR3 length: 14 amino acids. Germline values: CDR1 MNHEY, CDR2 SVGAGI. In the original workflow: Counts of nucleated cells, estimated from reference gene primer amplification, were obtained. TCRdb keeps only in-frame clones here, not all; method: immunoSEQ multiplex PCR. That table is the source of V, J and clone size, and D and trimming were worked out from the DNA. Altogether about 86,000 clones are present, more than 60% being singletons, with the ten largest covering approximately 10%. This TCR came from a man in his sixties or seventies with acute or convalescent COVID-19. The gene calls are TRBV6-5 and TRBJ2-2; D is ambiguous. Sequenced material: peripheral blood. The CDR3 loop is CASSLFANTGELFF. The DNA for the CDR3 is TGTGCCAGCAGTCTGTTCGCGAACACCGGGGAGCTGTTTTTT.